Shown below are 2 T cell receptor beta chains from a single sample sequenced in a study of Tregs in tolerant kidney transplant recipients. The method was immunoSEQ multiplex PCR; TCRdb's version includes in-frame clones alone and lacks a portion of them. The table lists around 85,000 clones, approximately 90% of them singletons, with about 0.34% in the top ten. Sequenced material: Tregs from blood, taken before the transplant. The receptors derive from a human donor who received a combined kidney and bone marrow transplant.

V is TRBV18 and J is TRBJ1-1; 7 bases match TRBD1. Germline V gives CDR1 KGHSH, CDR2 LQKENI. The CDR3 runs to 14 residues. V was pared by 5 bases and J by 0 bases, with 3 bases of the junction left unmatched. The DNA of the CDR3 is TGTGCCAGCTCAACGACAGGGCTGAACACTGAAGCTTTCTTT. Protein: CASSTTGLNTEAFF.

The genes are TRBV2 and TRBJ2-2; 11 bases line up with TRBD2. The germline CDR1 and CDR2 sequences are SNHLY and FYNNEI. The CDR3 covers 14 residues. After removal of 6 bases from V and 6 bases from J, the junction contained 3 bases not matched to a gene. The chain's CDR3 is CASRILAGAGELFF. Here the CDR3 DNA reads TGTGCCAGCAGGATACTAGCGGGAGCCGGGGAGCTGTTTTTT.